This T cell receptor beta chain was observed in a study of T cells in localized non-small cell lung cancer. Points from the study as a whole: Uninvolved adjacent lung showed higher T cell clonality than tumor.

The assay was immunoSEQ multiplex PCR, and TCRdb's table has in-frame clones only and misses some. The table has 20,000 to 30,000 clones, approximately 86% seen once. Details on this clone: As yet, its antigen is unknown.

The material sequenced was peripheral blood, taken before any cancer treatment. The TCR was taken from an older female donor with stage I lung adenocarcinoma.

Here the CDR3 reads CASSLNQGAGYEQYF. CDR3 nucleotide sequence: TGTGCCAGCAGCTTAAATCAGGGGGCAGGCTACGAGCAGTACTTC. The chain recombines TRBV7-3 with TRBJ2-7, with 8 nucleotides matching TRBD1. This CDR3 is built from 15 residues. Germline V gives CDR1 SGHTA, CDR2 FQGTGA. The V gene end was trimmed by 1 base and the J gene end by 3 bases; junction bases not matched to a gene: 5. Supplemented by reference TRBV7-3 and TRBJ2-7, the full variable domain reads GAGVSQTPSNKVTEKGKYVELRCDPISGHTALYWYRQSLGQGPEFLIYFQGTGAADDSGLPNDRFFAVRPEGSVSTLKIQRTERGDSAVYLCASSLNQGAGYEQYFGPGTRLTVT.